The present entry profiles one T cell receptor beta chain with its context. The antigen is unknown. The PCR contained 60 Vbeta and 13 Jbeta primers. The repertoire was sequenced with immunoSEQ multiplex PCR; TCRdb's copy has only in-frame clones and lacks some. The sample has some 120,000 clones, roughly 82% seen once; the top ten hold around 10%. Germline V gene sequence: CDR1 GTSNPN, CDR2 SVGIG (reference sequence). V dropped 2 bases and J dropped 1 base, with 12 bases sitting between them. CDR3 length: 14 residues. This sample is drawn from a study of cytomegalovirus exposure and HLA in healthy donors. Study-wide context: Of some 410 genotyped donors, about 80% grouped in the Caucasian-associated ancestry cluster. Points from the study as a whole: It was approximately 150 TCR beta chains that were listed as cytomegalovirus-associated. After further analysis at a later stage, 16,951 TCR beta sequences were associated with HLA alleles at 0.05 false discovery rate. Donors belonging to an Asian-associated ancestry cluster reportedly showed fewer N-insertions in productive TCRs than the roughly 700-donor mean, according to what a later analysis found.

The source of this sequence is a male donor in good health and CMV-seropositive. Sequencing input: PBMCs. The chain combines TRBV30 with TRBJ2-7; TRBD2 might be the D (6 bases). The CDR3 region is CAWSRGGLSYEQYF. The CDR3 DNA is TGTGCCTGGAGTCGCGGAGGGCTATCCTACGAGCAGTACTTC.